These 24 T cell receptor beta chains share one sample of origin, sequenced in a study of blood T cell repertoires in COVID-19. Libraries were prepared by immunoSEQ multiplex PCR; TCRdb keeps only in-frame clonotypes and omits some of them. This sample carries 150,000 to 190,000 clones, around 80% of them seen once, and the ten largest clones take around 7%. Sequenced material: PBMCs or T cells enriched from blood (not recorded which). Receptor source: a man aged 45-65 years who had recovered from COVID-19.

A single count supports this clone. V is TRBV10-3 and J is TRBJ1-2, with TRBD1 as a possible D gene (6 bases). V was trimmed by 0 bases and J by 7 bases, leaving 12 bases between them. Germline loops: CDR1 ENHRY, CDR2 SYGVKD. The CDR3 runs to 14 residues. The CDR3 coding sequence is TGTGCCATCAGTGAGTCGACATCACAGGGTGGCTACACCTTC. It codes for CAISESTSQGGYTF.

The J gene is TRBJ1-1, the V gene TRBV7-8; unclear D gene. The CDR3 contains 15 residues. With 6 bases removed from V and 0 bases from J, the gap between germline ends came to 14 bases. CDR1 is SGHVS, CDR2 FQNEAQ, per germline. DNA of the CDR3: TGTGCCAGCAGGTTACCAGGATCTATGAACACTGAAGCTTTCTTT. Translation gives CASRLPGSMNTEAFF.

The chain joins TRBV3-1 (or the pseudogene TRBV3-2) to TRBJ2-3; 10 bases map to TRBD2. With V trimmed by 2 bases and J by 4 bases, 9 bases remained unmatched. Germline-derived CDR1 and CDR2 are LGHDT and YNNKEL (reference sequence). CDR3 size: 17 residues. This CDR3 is CASSQSRQRGGPDTQYF. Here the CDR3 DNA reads TGTGCCAGCAGCCAATCTCGGCAGCGGGGGGGCCCAGATACGCAGTATTTT.

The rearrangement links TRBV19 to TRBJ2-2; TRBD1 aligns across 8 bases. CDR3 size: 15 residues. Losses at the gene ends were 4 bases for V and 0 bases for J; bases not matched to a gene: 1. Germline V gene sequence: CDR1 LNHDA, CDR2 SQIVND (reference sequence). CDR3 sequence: CASSRQGTNTGELFF. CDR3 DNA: TGTGCCAGTAGTAGACAGGGGACGAACACCGGGGAGCTGTTTTTT.

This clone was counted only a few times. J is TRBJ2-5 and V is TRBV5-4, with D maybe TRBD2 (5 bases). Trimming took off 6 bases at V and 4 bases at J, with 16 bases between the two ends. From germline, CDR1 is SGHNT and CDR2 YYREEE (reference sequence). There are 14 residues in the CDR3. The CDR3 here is CASMVGELRETQYF. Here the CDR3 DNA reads TGTGCCAGCATGGTCGGGGAACTTCGAGAGACCCAGTACTTC.

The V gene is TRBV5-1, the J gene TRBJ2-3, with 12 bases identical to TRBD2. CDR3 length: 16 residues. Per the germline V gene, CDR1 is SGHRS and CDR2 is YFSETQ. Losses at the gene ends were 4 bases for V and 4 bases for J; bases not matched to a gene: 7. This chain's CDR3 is CASSRASGGAADTQYF. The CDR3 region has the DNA TGCGCCAGCAGCCGGGCTAGCGGGGGGGCCGCAGATACGCAGTATTTT.

CDR3 loop: CASSLGTALSYGYTF. The CDR3 nucleotides read TGTGCCAGCAGTCTCGGGACAGCCCTTTCCTATGGCTACACCTTC. This sequence joins TRBV25-1 and TRBJ1-2; 7 bases are shared with TRBD1. Germline CDR1 reads MGHDK; CDR2 reads SYGVNS. Trimming at V came to 5 bases and at J to 4 bases, leaving 10 bases not matched to a gene. The CDR3 is 15 amino acids.

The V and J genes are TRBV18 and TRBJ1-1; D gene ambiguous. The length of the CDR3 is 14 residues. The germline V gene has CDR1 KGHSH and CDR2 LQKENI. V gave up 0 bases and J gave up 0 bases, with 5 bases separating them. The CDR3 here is CASSPPSLNTEAFF. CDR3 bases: TGTGCCAGCTCACCACCGTCATTGAACACTGAAGCTTTCTTT.

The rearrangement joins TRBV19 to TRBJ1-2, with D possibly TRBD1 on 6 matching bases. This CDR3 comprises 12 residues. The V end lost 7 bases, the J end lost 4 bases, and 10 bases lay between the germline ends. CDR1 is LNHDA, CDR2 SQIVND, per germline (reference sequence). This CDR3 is CASNNRVYGYTF. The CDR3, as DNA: TGTGCCAGTAATAACAGGGTCTATGGCTACACCTTC.

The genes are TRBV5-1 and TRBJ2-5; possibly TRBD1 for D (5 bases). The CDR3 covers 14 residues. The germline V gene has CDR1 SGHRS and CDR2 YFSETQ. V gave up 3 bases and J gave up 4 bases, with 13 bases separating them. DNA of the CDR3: TGCGCCAGCAGCTGGGGCCCGGTGGGAGAGACCCAGTACTTC. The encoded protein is CASSWGPVGETQYF. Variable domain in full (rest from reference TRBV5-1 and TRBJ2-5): KAGVTQTPRYLIKTRGQQVTLSCSPISGHRSVSWYQQTPGQGLQFLFEYFSETQRNKGNFPGRFSGRQFSNSRSEMNVSTLELGDSALYLCASSWGPVGETQYFGPGTRLLVL.

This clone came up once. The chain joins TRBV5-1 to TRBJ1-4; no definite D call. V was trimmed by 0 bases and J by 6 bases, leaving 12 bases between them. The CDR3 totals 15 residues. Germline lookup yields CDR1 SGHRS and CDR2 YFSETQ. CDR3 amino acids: CASSLGTGPDEKLFF. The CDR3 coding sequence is TGCGCCAGCAGCTTGGGGACTGGCCCAGATGAAAAACTGTTTTTT.

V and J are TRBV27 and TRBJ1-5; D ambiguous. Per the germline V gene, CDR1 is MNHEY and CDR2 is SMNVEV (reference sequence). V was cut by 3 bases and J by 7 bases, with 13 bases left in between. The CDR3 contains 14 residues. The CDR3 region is CASSFRPNGQPQHF. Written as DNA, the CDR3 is TGTGCCAGCAGTTTTCGGCCCAACGGGCAGCCCCAGCATTTT.

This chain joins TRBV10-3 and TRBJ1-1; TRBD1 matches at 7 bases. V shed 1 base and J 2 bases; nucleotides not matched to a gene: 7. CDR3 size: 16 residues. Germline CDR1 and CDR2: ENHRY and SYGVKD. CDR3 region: CAISEWGYRGNTEAFF. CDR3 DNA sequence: TGTGCCATCAGTGAGTGGGGTTACAGGGGAAACACTGAAGCTTTCTTT.

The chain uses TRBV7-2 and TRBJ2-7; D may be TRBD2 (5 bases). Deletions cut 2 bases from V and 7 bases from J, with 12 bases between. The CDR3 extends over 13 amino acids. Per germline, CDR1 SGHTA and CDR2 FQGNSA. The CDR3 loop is CASSLTGRKEQYF. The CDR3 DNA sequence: TGTGCCAGCAGCTTAACGGGGAGAAAGGAGCAGTACTTC.

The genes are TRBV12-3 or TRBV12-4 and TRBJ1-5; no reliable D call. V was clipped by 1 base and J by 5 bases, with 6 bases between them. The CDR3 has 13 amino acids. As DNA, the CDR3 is TGTGCCAGCAGTTTAGACAGAGATCAGCCCCAGCATTTT. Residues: CASSLDRDQPQHF.

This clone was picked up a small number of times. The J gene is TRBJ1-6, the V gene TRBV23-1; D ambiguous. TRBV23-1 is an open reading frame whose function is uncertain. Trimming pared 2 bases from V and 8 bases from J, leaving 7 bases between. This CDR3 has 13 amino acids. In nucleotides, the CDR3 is TGCGCCAGCAGTCAAAGGAGAGATTCACCCCTCCACTTT. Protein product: CASSQRRDSPLHF.

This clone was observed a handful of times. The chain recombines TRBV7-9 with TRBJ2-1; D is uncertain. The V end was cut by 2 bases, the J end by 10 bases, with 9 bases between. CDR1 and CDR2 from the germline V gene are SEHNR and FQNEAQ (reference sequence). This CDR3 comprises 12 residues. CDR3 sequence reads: CASSLLETEQFF. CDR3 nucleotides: TGTGCCAGCAGCTTACTAGAGACGGAGCAGTTCTTC.

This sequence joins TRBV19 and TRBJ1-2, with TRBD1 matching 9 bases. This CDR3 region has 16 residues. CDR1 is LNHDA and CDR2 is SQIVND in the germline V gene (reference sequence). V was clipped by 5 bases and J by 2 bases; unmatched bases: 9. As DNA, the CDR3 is TGTGCCAGTAGTGGCTTCCGGGACAGGGTGAACTATGGCTACACCTTC. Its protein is CASSGFRDRVNYGYTF.

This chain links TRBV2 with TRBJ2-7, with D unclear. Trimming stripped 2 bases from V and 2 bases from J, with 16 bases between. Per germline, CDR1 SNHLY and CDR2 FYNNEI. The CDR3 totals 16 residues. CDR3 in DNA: TGTGCCAGCAGTGAAAGGTCCTTGGGCCTGACCTACGAGCAGTACTTC. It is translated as CASSERSLGLTYEQYF.

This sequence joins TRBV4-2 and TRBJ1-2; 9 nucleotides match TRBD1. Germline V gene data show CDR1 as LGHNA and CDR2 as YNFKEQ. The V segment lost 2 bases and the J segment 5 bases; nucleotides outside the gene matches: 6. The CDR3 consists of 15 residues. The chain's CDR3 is CASSQTGTGPYGYTF. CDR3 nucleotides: TGTGCCAGCAGCCAAACCGGGACAGGGCCATATGGCTACACCTTC.

CDR3: CASSQTGKSYEQYF. The CDR3 DNA sequence: TGTGCCAGCAGCCAGACAGGGAAGTCCTACGAGCAGTACTTC. The rearrangement joins TRBV7-8 to TRBJ2-7; 7 bases line up with TRBD1. Germline V CDR1 and CDR2: SGHVS, FQNEAQ. The CDR3 totals 14 residues. With V trimmed by 5 bases and J by 1 base, 5 bases remained unmatched.

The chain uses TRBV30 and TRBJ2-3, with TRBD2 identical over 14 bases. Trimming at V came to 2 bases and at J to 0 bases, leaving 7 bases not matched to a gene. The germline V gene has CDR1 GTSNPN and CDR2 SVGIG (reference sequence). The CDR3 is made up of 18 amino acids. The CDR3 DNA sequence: TGTGCCTGGAGTAGAGGACTAGCGGGGGGCACTAGCACAGATACGCAGTATTTT. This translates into CAWSRGLAGGTSTDTQYF.

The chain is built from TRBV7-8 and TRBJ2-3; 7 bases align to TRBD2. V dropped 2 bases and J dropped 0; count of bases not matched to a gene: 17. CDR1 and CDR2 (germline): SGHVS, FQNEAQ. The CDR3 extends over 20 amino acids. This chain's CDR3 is CASSLRSSGALLSSTDTQYF. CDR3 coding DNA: TGTGCCAGCAGCTTAAGGTCTAGCGGCGCATTACTATCTAGCACAGATACGCAGTATTTT.

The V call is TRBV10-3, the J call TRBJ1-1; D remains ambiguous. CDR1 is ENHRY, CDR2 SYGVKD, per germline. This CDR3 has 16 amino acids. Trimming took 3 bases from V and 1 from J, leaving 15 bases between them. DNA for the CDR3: TGTGCCATCAGTGACTCGGGTGACCCCTCGAACACTGAAGCTTTCTTT. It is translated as CAISDSGDPSNTEAFF.